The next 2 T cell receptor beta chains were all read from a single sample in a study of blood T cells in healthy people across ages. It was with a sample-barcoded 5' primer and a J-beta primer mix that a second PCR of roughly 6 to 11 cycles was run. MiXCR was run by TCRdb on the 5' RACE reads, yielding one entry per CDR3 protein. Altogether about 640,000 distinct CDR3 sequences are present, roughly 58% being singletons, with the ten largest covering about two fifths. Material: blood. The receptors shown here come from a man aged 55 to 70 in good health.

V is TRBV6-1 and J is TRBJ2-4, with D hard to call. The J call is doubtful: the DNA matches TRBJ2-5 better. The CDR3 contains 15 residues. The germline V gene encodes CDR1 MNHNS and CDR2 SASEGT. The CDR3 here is CASSEAWGIQETQYF. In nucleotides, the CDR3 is TGTGCCAGCAGTGAAGCGTGGGGAATTCAAGAGACCCAGTACTTC.

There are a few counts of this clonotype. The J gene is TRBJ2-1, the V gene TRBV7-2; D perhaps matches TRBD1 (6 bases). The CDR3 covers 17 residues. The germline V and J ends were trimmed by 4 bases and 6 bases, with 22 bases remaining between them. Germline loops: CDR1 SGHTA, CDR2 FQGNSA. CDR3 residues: CASSSFSQGRKGNEQFF. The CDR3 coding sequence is TGTGCCAGCAGCTCATTTTCACAGGGAAGGAAGGGCAATGAGCAGTTCTTC.